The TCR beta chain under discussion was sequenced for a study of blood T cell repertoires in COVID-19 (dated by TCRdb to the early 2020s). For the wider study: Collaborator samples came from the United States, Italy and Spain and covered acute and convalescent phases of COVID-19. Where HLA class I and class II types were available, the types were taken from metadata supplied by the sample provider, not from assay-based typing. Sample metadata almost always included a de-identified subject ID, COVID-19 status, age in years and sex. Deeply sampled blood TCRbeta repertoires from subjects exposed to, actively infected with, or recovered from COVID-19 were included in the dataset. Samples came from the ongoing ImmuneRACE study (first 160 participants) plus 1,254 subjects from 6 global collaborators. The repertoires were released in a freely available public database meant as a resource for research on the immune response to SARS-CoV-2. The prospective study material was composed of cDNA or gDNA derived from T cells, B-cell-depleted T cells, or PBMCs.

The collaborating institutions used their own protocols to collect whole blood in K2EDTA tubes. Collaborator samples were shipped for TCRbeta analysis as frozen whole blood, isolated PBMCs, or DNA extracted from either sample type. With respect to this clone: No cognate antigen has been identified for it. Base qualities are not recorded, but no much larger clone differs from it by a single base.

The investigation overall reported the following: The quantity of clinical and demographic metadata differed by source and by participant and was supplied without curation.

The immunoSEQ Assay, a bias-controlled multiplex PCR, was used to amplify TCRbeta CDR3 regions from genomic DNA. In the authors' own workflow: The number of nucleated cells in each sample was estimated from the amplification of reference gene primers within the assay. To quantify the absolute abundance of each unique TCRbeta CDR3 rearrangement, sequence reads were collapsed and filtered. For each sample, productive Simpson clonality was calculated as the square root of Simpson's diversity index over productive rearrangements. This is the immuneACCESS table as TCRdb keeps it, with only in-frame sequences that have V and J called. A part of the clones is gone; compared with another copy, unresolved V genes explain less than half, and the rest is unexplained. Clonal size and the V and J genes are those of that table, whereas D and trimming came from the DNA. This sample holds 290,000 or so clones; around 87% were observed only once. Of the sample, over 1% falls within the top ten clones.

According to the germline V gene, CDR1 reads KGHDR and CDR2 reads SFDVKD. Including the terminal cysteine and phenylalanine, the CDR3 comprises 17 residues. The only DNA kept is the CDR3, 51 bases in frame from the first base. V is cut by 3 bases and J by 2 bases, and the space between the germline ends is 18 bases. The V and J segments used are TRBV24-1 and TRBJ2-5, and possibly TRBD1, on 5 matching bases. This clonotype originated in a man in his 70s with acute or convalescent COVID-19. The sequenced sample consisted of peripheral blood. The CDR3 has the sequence CATSDGRVSGLQETQYF. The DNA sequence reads TGTGCCACCAGTGATGGCAGGGTTTCGGGCCTGCAAGAGACCCAGTACTTC.